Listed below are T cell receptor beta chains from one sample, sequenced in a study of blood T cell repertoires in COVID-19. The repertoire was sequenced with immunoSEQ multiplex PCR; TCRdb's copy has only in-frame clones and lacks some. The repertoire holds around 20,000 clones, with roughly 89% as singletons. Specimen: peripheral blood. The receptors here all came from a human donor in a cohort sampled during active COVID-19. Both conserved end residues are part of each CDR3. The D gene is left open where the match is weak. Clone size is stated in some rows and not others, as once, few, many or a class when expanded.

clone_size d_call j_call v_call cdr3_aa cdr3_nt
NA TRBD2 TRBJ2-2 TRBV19 CASSPRLAGVEDTGELFF TGTGCCAGTAGTCCCCGACTAGCGGGAGTTGAGGACACCGGGGAGCTGTTTTTT
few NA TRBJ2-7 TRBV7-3 CASSPTGSAHEQYF TGTGCCAGCAGCCCCACAGGGTCGGCGCACGAGCAGTACTTC
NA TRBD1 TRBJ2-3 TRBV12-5 CASGLVRGTEITDTQYF TGTGCTAGTGGTTTGGTACGAGGGACAGAAATCACAGATACGCAGTATTTT
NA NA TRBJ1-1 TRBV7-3 CASSLQGNTEAFF TGTGCCAGCAGCTTACAGGGGAACACTGAAGCTTTCTTT
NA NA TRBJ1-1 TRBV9 CASSPPGREAEAFF TGTGCCAGCAGCCCCCCCGGCAGGGAGGCTGAAGCTTTCTTT
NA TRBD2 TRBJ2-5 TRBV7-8 CASSLVGGTSGMDQYF TGTGCCAGCAGCTTAGTAGGCGGGACTAGCGGGATGGACCAGTACTTC
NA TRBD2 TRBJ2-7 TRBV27 CASSFLAGGYEQYF TGTGCCAGCAGTTTCCTAGCGGGAGGATACGAGCAGTACTTC
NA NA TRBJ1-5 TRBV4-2 CASSQGQRRNQPQHF TGTGCCAGCAGCCAAGGTCAACGCAGGAATCAGCCCCAGCATTTT
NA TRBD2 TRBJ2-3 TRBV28 CASSLGGLAGQGTTDTQYF TGTGCCAGCTCCCTGGGGGGACTAGCGGGCCAGGGCACGACAGATACGCAGTATTTT
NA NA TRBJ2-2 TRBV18 CASSPQQDTGELFF TGTGCCAGCTCACCCCAACAGGACACCGGGGAGCTGTTTTTT
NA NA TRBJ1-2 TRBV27 CASSLSRGFYGYTF TGTGCCAGCAGTTTATCGAGGGGGTTCTATGGCTACACCTTC
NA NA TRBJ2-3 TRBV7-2 CASSLAGDSGWDTQYF TGTGCCAGCAGCTTAGCAGGGGATAGCGGCTGGGATACGCAGTATTTT
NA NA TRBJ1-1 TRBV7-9 CASRPGVNTEAFF TGTGCCAGCAGGCCCGGGGTGAACACTGAAGCTTTCTTT
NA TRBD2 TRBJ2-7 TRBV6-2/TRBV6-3 CASSPRLAGVYEQYF TGTGCCAGCAGCCCCAGACTAGCGGGAGTATACGAGCAGTACTTC
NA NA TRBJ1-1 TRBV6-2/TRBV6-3 CASSFRPQGTVNTEAFF TGTGCCAGCAGTTTCCGACCCCAGGGGACGGTGAACACTGAAGCTTTCTTT
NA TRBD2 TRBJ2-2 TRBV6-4 CASSFGSGSNTGELFF TGTGCCAGCAGTTTCGGTAGCGGGAGTAACACCGGGGAGCTGTTTTTT
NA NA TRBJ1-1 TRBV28 CASRRNTEAFF TGTGCCAGCAGGCGGAACACTGAAGCTTTCTTT
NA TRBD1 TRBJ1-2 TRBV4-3 CASSQGQVEWGGYGYTF TGCGCCAGCAGCCAGGGACAGGTGGAGTGGGGTGGCTATGGCTACACCTTC
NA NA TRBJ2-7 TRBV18 CASSPPGLNEQYF TGTGCCAGCTCACCACCGGGACTCAACGAGCAGTACTTC
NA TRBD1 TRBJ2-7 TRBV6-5 CASSRQGKHEQYF TGTGCCAGCAGTAGACAGGGGAAGCACGAGCAGTACTTC
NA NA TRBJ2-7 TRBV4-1 CASSQDRSLEVYEQYF TGCGCCAGCAGCCAAGATAGGTCCTTGGAGGTCTACGAGCAGTACTTC
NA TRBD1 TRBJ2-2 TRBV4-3 CASSRATTGGITGELFF TGCGCCAGCAGCCGCGCGACTACAGGGGGCATCACGGGGGAGCTGTTTTTT
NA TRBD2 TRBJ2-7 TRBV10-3 CAISPVNGLEGGKQYF TGTGCCATCAGTCCTGTTAACGGACTAGAGGGTGGGAAGCAGTACTTC
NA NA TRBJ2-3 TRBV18 CASSDSEDTQYF TGTGCCAGCTCAGACTCCGAGGATACGCAGTATTTT
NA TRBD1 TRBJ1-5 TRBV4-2 CASSQEGTGNYQPQHF TGTGCCAGCAGCCAAGAGGGGACAGGGAACTATCAGCCCCAGCATTTT
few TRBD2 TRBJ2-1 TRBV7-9 CASSPVLAGDNEQFF TGTGCCAGCAGCCCCGTCCTAGCGGGAGACAATGAGCAGTTCTTC